This TCR beta chain was identified during a study of T cell responses to AZD1222 COVID-19 vaccine. Clones were sequenced by immunoSEQ multiplex PCR, and TCRdb holds only the in-frame ones, with some missing. The table lists 130,000 or so clones, roughly 90% of them singletons, with under 3.5% in the top ten. This CDR3 contains 18 residues. Germline V gene data show CDR1 as SGHVS and CDR2 as FNYEAQ. Trimming left V 1 base short and J 3 bases short, with 21 bases between. This sequence originates from an adult in good health. The specimen was peripheral blood, collected on day 0 of AZD1222 vaccination. The chain has TRBV7-6 and TRBJ1-2, with D perhaps matching TRBD1 (5 bases). CDR3 in amino acids: CASSLGSPSGREDYGYTF. CDR3 DNA sequence: TGTGCCAGCAGCTTAGGATCCCCCAGCGGCAGGGAGGACTATGGCTACACCTTC.